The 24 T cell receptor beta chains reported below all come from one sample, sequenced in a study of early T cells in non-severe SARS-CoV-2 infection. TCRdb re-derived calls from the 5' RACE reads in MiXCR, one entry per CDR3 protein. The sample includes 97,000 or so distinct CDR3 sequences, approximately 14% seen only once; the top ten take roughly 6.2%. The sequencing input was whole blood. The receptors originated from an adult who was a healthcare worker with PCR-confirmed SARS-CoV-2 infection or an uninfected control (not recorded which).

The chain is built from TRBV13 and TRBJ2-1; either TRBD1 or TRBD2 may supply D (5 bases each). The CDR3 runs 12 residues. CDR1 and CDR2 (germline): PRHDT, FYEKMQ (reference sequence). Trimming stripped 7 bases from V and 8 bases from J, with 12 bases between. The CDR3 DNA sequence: TGTGCCAGCATGGGGGAGCCAGATGAGCAGTTCTTC. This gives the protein CASMGEPDEQFF.

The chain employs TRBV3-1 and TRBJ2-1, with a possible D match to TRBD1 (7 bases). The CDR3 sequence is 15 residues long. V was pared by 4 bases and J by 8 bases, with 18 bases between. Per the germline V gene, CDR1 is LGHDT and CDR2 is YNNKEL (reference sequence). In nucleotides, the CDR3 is TGTGCCAGCAGCCCGGGACTCAGGGGGGATGATGAGCAGTTCTTC. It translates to CASSPGLRGDDEQFF.

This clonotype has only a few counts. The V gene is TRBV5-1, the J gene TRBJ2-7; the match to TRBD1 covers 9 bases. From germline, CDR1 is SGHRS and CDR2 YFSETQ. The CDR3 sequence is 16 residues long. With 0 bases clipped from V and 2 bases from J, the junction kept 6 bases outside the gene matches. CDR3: CASSLDPRQGAYEQYF. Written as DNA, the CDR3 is TGCGCCAGCAGCTTGGACCCGAGACAGGGGGCCTACGAGCAGTACTTC.

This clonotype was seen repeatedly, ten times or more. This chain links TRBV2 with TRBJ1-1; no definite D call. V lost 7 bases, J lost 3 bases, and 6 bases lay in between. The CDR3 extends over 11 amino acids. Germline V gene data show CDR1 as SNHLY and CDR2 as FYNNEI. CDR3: CASKIYTEAFF. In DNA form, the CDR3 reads TGTGCCAGCAAGATTTACACTGAAGCTTTCTTT. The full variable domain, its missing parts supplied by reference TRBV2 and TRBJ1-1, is EPEVTQTPSHQVTQMGQEVILRCVPISNHLYFYWYRQILGQKVEFLVSFYNNEISEKSEIFDDQFSVERPDGSNFTLKIRSTKLEDSAMYFCASKIYTEAFFGQGTRLTVV.

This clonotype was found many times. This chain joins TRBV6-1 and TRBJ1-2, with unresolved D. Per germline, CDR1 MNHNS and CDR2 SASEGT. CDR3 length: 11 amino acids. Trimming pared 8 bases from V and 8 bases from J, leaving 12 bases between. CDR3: CASSIPEGYTF. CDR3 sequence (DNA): TGTGCCAGCTCCATCCCCGAAGGCTACACCTTC.

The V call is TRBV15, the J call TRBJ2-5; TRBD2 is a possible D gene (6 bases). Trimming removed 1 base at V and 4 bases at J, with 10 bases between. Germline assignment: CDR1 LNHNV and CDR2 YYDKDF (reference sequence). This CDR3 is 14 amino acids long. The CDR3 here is CATSRGGTLETQYF. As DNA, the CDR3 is TGTGCCACCAGCAGAGGTGGGACTTTAGAGACCCAGTACTTC.

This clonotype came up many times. Here the CDR3 reads CASSHHTVAFF. For the CDR3, the DNA is TGTGCCAGCAGCCACCACACTGTGGCTTTCTTT. The J gene is TRBJ1-1, the V gene TRBV4-2; D is ambiguous. The germline V and J ends were trimmed by 3 bases and 11 bases, with 10 bases remaining between them. This CDR3 comprises 11 residues. Germline CDR1 reads LGHNA; CDR2 reads YNFKEQ.

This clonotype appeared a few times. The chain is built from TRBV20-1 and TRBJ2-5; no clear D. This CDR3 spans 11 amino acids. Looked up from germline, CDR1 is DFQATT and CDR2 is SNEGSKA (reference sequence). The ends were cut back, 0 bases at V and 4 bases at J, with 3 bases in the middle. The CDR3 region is CSAREVETQYF. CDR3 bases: TGCAGTGCTAGAGAAGTAGAGACCCAGTACTTC.

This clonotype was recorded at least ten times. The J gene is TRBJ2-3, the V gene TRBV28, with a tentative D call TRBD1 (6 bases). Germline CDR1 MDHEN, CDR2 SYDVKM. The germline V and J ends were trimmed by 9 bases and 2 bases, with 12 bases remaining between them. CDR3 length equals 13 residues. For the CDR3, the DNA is TGTGCCAGTGGGGGCACTTTCACAGATACGCAGTATTTT. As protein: CASGGTFTDTQYF.

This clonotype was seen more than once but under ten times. The CDR3 loop reads CASSLLTSGMSDEQFF. As DNA, the CDR3 is TGTGCCAGCAGCTTATTAACTAGCGGGATGTCTGATGAGCAGTTCTTC. The chain is built from TRBV11-2 and TRBJ2-1; TRBD2 agrees at 10 bases. Per germline, CDR1 SGHAT and CDR2 FQNNGV. The CDR3 length is 16 residues. V lost 2 bases and J lost 8; bases outside the gene matches: 9.

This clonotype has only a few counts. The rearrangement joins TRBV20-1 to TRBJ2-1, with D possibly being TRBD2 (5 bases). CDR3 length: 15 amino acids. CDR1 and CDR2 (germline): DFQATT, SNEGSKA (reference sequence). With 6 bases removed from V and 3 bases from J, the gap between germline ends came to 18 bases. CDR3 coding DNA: TGCAGTGCGCCTCCAGAAGGACTCGACTACAATGAGCAGTTCTTC. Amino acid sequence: CSAPPEGLDYNEQFF.

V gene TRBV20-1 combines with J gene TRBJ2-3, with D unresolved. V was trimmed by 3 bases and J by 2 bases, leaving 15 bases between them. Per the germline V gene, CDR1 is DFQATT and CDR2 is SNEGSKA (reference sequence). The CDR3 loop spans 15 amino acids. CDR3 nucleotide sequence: TGCAGTGCTAGTCCTAGAGATCTGGCCACAGATACGCAGTATTTT. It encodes CSASPRDLATDTQYF.

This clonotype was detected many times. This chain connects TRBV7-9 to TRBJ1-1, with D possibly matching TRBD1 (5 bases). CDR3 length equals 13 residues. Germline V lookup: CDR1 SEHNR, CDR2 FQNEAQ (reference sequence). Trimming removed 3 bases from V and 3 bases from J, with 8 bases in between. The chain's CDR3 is CASSFRGYTEAFF. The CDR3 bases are TGTGCCAGCAGCTTTAGGGGATACACTGAAGCTTTCTTT.

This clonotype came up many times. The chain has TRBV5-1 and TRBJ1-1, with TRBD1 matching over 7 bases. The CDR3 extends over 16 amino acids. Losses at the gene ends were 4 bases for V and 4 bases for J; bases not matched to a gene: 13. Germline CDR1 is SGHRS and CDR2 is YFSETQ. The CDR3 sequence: CASSLGSTGWGTEAFF. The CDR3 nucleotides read TGCGCCAGCAGCCTCGGCTCGACAGGGTGGGGCACTGAAGCTTTCTTT.

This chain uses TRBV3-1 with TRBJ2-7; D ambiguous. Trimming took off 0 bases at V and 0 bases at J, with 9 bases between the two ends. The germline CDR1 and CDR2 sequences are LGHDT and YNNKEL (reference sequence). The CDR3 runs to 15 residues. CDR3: CASSQEHLPSYEQYF. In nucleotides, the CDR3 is TGTGCCAGCAGCCAAGAGCACCTACCCTCCTACGAGCAGTACTTC.

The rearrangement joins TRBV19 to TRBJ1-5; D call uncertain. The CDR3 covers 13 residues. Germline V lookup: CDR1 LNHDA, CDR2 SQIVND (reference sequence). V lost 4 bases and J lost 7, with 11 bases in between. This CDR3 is CASSTRETQPQHF. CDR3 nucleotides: TGTGCCAGTAGTACCCGGGAAACGCAGCCCCAGCATTTT.

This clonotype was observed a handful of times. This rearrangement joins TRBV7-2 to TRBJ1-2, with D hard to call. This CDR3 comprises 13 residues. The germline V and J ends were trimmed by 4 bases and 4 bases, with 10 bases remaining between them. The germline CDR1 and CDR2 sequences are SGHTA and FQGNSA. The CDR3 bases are TGTGCCAGCAGCTCTGCTGGGATCTATGGCTACACCTTC. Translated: CASSSAGIYGYTF.

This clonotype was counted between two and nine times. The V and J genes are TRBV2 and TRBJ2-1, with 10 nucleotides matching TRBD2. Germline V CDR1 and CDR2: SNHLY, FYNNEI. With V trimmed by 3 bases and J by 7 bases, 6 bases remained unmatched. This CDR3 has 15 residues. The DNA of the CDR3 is TGTGCCAGCAGTGACTCTAGCGGGAGTGGGAATGAGCAGTTCTTC. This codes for CASSDSSGSGNEQFF.

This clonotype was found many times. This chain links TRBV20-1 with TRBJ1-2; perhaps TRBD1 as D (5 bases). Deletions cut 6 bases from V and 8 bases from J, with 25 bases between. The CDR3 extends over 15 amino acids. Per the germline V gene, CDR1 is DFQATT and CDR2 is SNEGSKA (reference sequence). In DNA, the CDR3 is TGCAGTGCCGCCCGGGCGGGGGAAAGAAAGGGCGGCTACACCTTC. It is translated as CSAARAGERKGGYTF.

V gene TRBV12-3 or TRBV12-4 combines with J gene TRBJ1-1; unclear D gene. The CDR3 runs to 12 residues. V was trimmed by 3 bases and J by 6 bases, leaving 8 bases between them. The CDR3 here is CASSLFAAEAFF. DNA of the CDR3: TGTGCCAGCAGTTTGTTCGCAGCTGAAGCTTTCTTT.

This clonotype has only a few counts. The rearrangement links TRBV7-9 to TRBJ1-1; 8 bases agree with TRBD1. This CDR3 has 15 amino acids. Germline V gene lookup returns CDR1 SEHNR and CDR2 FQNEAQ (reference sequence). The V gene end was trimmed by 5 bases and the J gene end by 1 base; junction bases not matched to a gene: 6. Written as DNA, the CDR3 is TGTGCCAGCAGCAAAACCGGGACAGGGAACACTGAAGCTTTCTTT. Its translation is CASSKTGTGNTEAFF.

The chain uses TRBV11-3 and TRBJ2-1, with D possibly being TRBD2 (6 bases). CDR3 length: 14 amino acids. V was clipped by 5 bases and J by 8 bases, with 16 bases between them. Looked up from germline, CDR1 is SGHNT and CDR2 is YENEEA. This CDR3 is CASSPGGEWDEQFF. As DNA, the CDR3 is TGTGCCAGCAGCCCCGGAGGGGAATGGGATGAGCAGTTCTTC.

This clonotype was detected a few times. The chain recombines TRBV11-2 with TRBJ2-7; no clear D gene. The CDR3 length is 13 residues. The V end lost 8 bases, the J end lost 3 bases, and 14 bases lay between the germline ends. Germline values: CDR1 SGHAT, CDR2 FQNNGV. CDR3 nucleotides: TGTGCCAGCGGGGTATGGCGCCGCTACGAGCAGTACTTC. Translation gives CASGVWRRYEQYF. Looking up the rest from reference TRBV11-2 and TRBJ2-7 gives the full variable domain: EAGVAQSPRYKIIEKRQSVAFWCNPISGHATLYWYQQILGQGPKLLIQFQNNGVVDDSQLPKDRFSAERLKGVDSTLKIQPAKLEDSAVYLCASGVWRRYEQYFGPGTRLTVT.

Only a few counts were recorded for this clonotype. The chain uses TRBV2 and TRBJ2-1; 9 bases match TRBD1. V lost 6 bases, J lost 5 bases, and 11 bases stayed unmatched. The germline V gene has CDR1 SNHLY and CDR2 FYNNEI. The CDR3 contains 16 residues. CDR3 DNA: TGTGCCAGCAGCTACTCCGGGACAGGGATCAACAATGAGCAGTTCTTC. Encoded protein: CASSYSGTGINNEQFF.